The 22 T cell receptor beta chains presented below share a single source sample, sequenced in a study of T cell responses to AZD1222 COVID-19 vaccine (dated by TCRdb to the early 2020s). In the paper's terms, the time point label means: baseline before first vaccination. This specimen's treatment or condition label, interpreted: meningococcal conjugate vaccine given as trial control. The library was obtained by the immunoSEQ multiplex PCR assay. TCRdb re-hosts the immuneACCESS table, in-frame sequences only. Its copies lack some clones; in the studies checked, an unresolved V gene accounts for under half of them, and the cause for the rest is not known. The sample data list 50,000 to 85,000 clones, and roughly 78% of these were observed just once. In total, the top ten clones hold approximately 20% of the sample. The source was peripheral blood, collected on day 0 of MenACWY control vaccination. All receptors come from an adult in good health.

This clone was detected a few times. The rearrangement uses TRBV6-2 or TRBV6-3 and TRBJ2-2; 10 bases agree with TRBD2. This CDR3 has 17 amino acids. Germline CDR1 is MNHEY and CDR2 is SVGEGT. J gave up 6 bases and V 6 bases, and 13 bases lay outside the gene matches. The CDR3 region is CASSPRGLAGVAGELFF. In DNA, the CDR3 is TGTGCCAGCAGCCCCCGCGGGCTAGCGGGAGTCGCCGGGGAGCTGTTTTTT.

The rearrangement joins TRBV4-1 to TRBJ2-5; 8 nucleotides match TRBD2. CDR1 and CDR2 from the germline V gene are MGHRA and YSYEKL. This CDR3 region has 13 residues. With 6 bases clipped from V and 4 bases from J, the junction kept 4 bases outside the gene matches. The DNA of the CDR3 is TGCGCCAGCAGACCAAGCGGGAGAGAGACCCAGTACTTC. It is translated as CASRPSGRETQYF.

V and J are TRBV7-2 and TRBJ1-6; the D is unclear. Germline CDR1 is SGHTA and CDR2 is FQGNSA. CDR3 length: 15 amino acids. Trimming pared 3 bases from V and 10 bases from J, leaving 16 bases between. The CDR3: CASSLSSKRASPLHF. The CDR3 DNA sequence: TGTGCCAGCAGCTTGTCAAGTAAGCGGGCCTCACCCCTCCACTTT.

This chain joins TRBV5-5 and TRBJ2-1; 8 nucleotides agree with TRBD2. This CDR3 is 18 amino acids long. The germline V gene has CDR1 SGHKS and CDR2 YYEKEE (reference sequence). J lost 9 bases, V lost 1 base, and 18 bases had no gene match. The chain's CDR3 is CASSLSGPAGALKAEQFF. DNA of the CDR3: TGTGCCAGCAGCTTGTCGGGGCCAGCGGGAGCCCTAAAAGCTGAGCAGTTCTTC.

The sample holds one count of this clone. This CDR3 reads CASSVNRGSSSGNTIYF. DNA of the CDR3: TGTGCCAGCAGTGTCAATCGGGGGTCTAGCTCTGGAAACACCATATATTTT. The rearrangement links TRBV6-1 to TRBJ1-3, with D maybe TRBD1 (5 bases). The CDR3 spans 17 residues. The germline CDR1 and CDR2 sequences are MNHNS and SASEGT. Deletions cut 4 bases from V and 0 bases from J, with 16 bases between.

The gene calls are TRBV28 and TRBJ2-6; a possible D gene is TRBD1 (5 bases). With 7 bases removed from V and 4 bases from J, the gap between germline ends came to 23 bases. The CDR3 is 18 residues long. Germline values: CDR1 MDHEN, CDR2 SYDVKM. The CDR3 here is CASTSMSGITSGANVLTF. In DNA form, the CDR3 reads TGTGCCAGCACCAGCATGTCAGGGATTACATCCGGGGCCAACGTCCTGACTTTC.

This chain links TRBV10-3 with TRBJ2-7; TRBD1 agrees at 7 bases. The CDR3 extends over 14 amino acids. The V and J ends lost 3 bases and 2 bases, in that order; junction bases with no gene match: 4. Per germline, CDR1 ENHRY and CDR2 SYGVKD. The CDR3 region is CAISEDRVAYEQYF. The CDR3 DNA is TGTGCCATCAGTGAAGACAGGGTGGCCTACGAGCAGTACTTC.

This clone occurred once. The V call is TRBV5-1, the J call TRBJ1-3, with TRBD1 identical over 7 bases. CDR1 is SGHRS and CDR2 is YFSETQ in the germline V gene. The CDR3 length is 15 residues. The V gene end was trimmed by 2 bases and the J gene end by 4 bases; junction bases not matched to a gene: 6. CDR3 bases: TGCGCCAGCAGCTTAGAACCGACAGGGGGAAACACCATATATTTT. Amino acids: CASSLEPTGGNTIYF.

The rearrangement links TRBV6-6 to TRBJ2-1; D may correspond to TRBD1 or TRBD2 (6 bases each). V lost 2 bases, J lost 5 bases, and 16 bases lay in between. The CDR3 extends over 16 amino acids. Germline V gene sequence: CDR1 MNHNY, CDR2 SVGAGI (reference sequence). The CDR3 DNA reads TGTGCCAGCAGTTACCCACGAGCGGAGGGGGACAATGAGCAGTTCTTC. Translated: CASSYPRAEGDNEQFF.

This clone has just one count. The CDR3 spells CASSLGQNNEQFF. CDR3 DNA: TGTGCCAGTAGTCTGGGACAGAACAATGAGCAGTTCTTC. V and J are TRBV19 and TRBJ2-1; 7 positions match TRBD1. With V trimmed by 5 bases and J by 5 bases, 3 bases remained unmatched. The germline CDR1 and CDR2 sequences are LNHDA and SQIVND (reference sequence). The CDR3 is made up of 13 amino acids.

The chain is built from TRBV19 and TRBJ2-7; the match to TRBD2 covers 9 bases. The CDR3 runs to 15 residues. Germline trimming cut 4 bases from V and 3 bases from J; bases unmatched to any gene: 7. Germline CDR1 and CDR2: LNHDA and SQIVND (reference sequence). This chain's CDR3 is CASSTRGGAGYEQYF. In DNA, the CDR3 is TGTGCCAGTAGTACTCGCGGGGGGGCAGGCTACGAGCAGTACTTC. Combining the CDR3 with reference TRBV19 and TRBJ2-7 gives the whole variable domain DGGITQSPKYLFRKEGQNVTLSCEQNLNHDAMYWYRQDPGQGLRLIYYSQIVNDFQKGDIAEGYSVSREKKESFPLTVTSAQKNPTAFYLCASSTRGGAGYEQYFGPGTRLTVT.

This clone appeared a single time. The chain carries TRBV18 and TRBJ1-6, with TRBD1 as a possible D gene (6 bases). Trimming cost V 3 bases and J 8 bases, with 11 bases left between them. CDR3 length: 14 residues. CDR1 is KGHSH and CDR2 is LQKENI in the germline V gene. The CDR3 nucleotides are TGTGCCAGCTCACCGACAGGTGGTGATTCACCCCTCCACTTT. Protein product: CASSPTGGDSPLHF.

This rearrangement joins TRBV29-1 to TRBJ1-2; tentative D call: TRBD1 (5 bases). Germline lookup yields CDR1 SQVTM and CDR2 ANQGSEA. Deletions cut 4 bases from V and 3 bases from J, with 9 bases between. The CDR3 is made up of 12 amino acids. The DNA for the CDR3 is TGCAGCGTTGGGGACGGAGACTATGGCTACACCTTC. Protein: CSVGDGDYGYTF.

This clone has just a few counts. This chain uses TRBV6-5 with TRBJ1-1, with a tentative D call TRBD1 (5 bases). V gave up 4 bases and J gave up 10 bases, with 19 bases separating them. Germline V gene lookup returns CDR1 MNHEY and CDR2 SVGAGI. The CDR3 length is 14 residues. CDR3 in amino acids: CASSSSGKGWGAFF. The CDR3 DNA sequence: TGTGCCAGCAGTTCGTCAGGGAAGGGATGGGGAGCTTTCTTT.

The gene calls are TRBV28 and TRBJ2-3, with a tentative D call TRBD2 (6 bases). V was cut by 4 bases and J by 2 bases, with 13 bases left in between. This CDR3 is 15 amino acids long. From germline, CDR1 is MDHEN and CDR2 SYDVKM. The CDR3 reads CASSSPGEPTDTQYF. DNA of the CDR3: TGTGCCAGCAGTTCCCCGGGGGAGCCCACAGATACGCAGTATTTT.

J is TRBJ1-6 and V is TRBV4-2; 9 positions match TRBD1. The V and J ends lost 4 bases and 13 bases, in that order; junction bases with no gene match: 8. Germline V gene data show CDR1 as LGHNA and CDR2 as YNFKEQ. CDR3 length: 14 residues. The CDR3: CASSPRTGEGPLHF. The CDR3, as DNA: TGTGCCAGCAGCCCGCGGACAGGGGAAGGGCCCCTCCACTTT.

The chain recombines TRBV11-2 with TRBJ2-1, with unresolved D. Germline CDR1 SGHAT, CDR2 FQNNGV. This CDR3 is 15 amino acids long. The germline V and J ends were trimmed by 3 bases and 6 bases, with 15 bases remaining between them. CDR3 sequence reads: CASSFLGPTANEQFF. Here the CDR3 DNA reads TGTGCCAGCAGCTTTCTTGGCCCAACCGCCAATGAGCAGTTCTTC.

This clone was recorded once. This CDR3 is CATRTGYTSNYGYTF. DNA of the CDR3: TGCGCCACCCGGACAGGGTATACCTCCAACTATGGCTACACCTTC. The chain joins TRBV5-1 to TRBJ1-2; 8 bases fit TRBD1. V gave up 9 bases and J gave up 2 bases; unmatched junction bases: 12. Germline CDR1 and CDR2: SGHRS and YFSETQ. The CDR3 contains 15 residues.

The chain couples TRBV6-1 to TRBJ2-2; 8 bases line up with TRBD1. Trimming at V came to 2 bases and at J to 9 bases, leaving 8 bases not matched to a gene. The CDR3 sequence is 15 residues long. CDR1 is MNHNS, CDR2 SASEGT, per germline. The CDR3 spells CASSEWQGATWELFF. The CDR3 nucleotides read TGTGCCAGCAGTGAATGGCAGGGGGCGACCTGGGAGCTGTTTTTT.

This clone was counted once. The chain combines TRBV5-1 with TRBJ2-1; 7 bases are shared with TRBD2. Germline V CDR1 and CDR2: SGHRS, YFSETQ. This CDR3 has 15 amino acids. The J segment lost 4 bases and the V segment lost 4 bases, leaving 8 bases of the junction unmatched. The CDR3 reads CASSNGGGGYNEQFF. CDR3 nucleotides: TGCGCCAGCAGCAATGGTGGCGGGGGTTACAATGAGCAGTTCTTC.

The chain joins TRBV24-1 to TRBJ2-1, with D possibly TRBD1 on 6 matching bases. CDR1 is KGHDR and CDR2 is SFDVKD in the germline V gene. Trimming removed 9 bases at V and 0 bases at J, with 11 bases between. The CDR3 extends over 14 amino acids. CDR3 amino acids: CATQTGPSYNEQFF. The CDR3 DNA is TGTGCCACCCAGACAGGTCCCTCCTACAATGAGCAGTTCTTC.

The chain carries TRBV30 and TRBJ2-5, with 11 bases lining up with TRBD1. The CDR3 totals 12 residues. V lost 6 bases to trimming and J lost 4 bases; unmatched junction nucleotides: 1. CDR1 and CDR2 (germline): GTSNPN, SVGIG (reference sequence). This chain's CDR3 is CACGQGAETQYF. For the CDR3, the DNA is TGTGCCTGTGGACAGGGGGCAGAGACCCAGTACTTC.